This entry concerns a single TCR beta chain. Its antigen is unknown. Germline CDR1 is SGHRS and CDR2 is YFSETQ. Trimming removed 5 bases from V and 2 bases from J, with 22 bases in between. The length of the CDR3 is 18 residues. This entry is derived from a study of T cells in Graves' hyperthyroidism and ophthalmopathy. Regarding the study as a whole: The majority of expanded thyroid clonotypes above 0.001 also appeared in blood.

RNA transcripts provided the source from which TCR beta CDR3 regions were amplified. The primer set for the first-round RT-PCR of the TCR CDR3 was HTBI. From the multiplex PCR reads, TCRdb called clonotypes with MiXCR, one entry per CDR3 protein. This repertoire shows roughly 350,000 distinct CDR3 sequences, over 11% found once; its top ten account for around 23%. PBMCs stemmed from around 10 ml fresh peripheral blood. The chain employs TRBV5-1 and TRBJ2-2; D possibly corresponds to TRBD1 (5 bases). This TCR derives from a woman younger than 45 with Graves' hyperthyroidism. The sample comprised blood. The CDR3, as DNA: TGCGCCAGCAGTGCCGGTTTTGGCAGGGAACGCAACACCGGGGAGCTGTTTTTT. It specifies CASSAGFGRERNTGELFF.